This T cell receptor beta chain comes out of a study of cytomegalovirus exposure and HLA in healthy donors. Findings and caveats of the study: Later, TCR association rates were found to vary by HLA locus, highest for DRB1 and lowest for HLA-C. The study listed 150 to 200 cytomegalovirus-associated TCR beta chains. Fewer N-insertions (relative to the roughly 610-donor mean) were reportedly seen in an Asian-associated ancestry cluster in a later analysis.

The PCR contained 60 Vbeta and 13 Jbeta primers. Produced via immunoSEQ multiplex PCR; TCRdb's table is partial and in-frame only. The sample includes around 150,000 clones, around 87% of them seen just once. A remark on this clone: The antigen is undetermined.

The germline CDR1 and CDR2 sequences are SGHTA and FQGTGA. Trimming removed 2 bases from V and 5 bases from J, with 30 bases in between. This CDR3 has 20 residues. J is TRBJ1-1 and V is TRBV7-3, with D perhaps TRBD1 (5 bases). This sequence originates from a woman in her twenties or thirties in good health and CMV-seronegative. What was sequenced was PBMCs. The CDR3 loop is CASSLGLASRTGDTRTEAFF. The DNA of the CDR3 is TGTGCCAGCAGCTTAGGTCTAGCATCTCGCACGGGGGATACGAGGACTGAAGCTTTCTTT.